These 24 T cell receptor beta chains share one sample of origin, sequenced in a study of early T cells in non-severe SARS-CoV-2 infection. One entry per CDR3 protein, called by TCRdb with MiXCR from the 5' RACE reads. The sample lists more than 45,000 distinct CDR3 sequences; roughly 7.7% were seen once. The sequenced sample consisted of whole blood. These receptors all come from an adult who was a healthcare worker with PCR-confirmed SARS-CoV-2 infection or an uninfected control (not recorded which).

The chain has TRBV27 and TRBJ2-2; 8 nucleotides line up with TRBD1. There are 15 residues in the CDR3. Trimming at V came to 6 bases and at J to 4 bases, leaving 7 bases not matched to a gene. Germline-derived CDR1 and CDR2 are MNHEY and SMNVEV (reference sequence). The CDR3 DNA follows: TGTGCCAGCAGGGGGACAGGCGTTCGCACCGGGGAGCTGTTTTTT. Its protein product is CASRGTGVRTGELFF.

The CDR3 DNA sequence: TGCAGCGTTCTGCTAGCGGATAGCTCCTACGAGCAGTACTTC. Its translation: CSVLLADSSYEQYF. This rearrangement joins TRBV29-1 to TRBJ2-7, with 7 nucleotides matching TRBD2. This CDR3 spans 14 amino acids. The J segment lost 0 bases and the V segment lost 5 bases, leaving 7 bases of the junction unmatched. CDR1 SQVTM and CDR2 ANQGSEA come from the germline V gene.

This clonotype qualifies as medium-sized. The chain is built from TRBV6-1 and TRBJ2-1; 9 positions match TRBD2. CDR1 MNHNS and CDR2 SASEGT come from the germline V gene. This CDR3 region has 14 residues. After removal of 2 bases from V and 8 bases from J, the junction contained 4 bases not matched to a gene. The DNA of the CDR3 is TGTGCCAGCAGTGAACTAGCGGGACATGATGAGCAGTTCTTC. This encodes CASSELAGHDEQFF.

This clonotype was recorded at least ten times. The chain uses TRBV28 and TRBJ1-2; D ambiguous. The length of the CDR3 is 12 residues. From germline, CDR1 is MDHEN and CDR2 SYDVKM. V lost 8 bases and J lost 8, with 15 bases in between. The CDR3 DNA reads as TGTGCCAGCTCCCTATATCGGGAGGGCTACACCTTC. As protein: CASSLYREGYTF.

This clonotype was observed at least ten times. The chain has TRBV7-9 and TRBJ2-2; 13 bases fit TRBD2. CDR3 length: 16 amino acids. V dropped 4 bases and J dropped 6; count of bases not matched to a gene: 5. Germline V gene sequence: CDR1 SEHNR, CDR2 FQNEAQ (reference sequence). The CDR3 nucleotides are TGTGCCAGCAGCTCCCCCGGACTAGCGGGAGCCGGGGAGCTGTTTTTT. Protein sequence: CASSSPGLAGAGELFF.

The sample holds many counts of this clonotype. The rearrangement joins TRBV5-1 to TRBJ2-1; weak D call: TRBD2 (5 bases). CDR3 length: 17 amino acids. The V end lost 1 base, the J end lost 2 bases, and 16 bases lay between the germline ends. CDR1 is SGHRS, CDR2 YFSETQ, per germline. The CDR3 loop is CASSLFLRAWPYNEQFF. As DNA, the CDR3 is TGCGCCAGCAGCTTGTTTCTGAGGGCTTGGCCCTACAATGAGCAGTTCTTC.

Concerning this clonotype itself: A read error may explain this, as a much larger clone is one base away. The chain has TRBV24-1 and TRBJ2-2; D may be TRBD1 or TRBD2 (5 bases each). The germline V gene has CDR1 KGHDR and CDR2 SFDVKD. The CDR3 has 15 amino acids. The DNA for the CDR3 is TGTGCCACCTGTGATTTACCAGGGAGCACCGGGGAGCTGTTTTTT. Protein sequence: CATCDLPGSTGELFF.

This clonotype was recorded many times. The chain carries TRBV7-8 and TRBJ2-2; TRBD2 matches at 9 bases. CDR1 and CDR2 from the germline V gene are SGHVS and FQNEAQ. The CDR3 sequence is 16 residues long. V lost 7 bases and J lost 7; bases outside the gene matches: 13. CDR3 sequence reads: CASTPLRGGGYGELFF. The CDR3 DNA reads TGTGCCAGCACCCCCCTACGCGGGGGGGGCTACGGGGAGCTGTTTTTT.

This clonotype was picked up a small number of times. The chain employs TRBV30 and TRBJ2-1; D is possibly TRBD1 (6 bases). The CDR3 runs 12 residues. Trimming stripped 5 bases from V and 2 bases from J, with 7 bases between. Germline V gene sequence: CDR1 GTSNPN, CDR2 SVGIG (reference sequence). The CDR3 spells CAWWTAYNEQFF. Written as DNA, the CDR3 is TGTGCCTGGTGGACAGCCTACAATGAGCAGTTCTTC.

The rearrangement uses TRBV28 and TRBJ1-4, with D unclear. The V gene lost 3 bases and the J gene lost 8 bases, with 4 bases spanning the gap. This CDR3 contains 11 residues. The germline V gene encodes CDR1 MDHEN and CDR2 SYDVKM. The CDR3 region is CASSLEEKLFF. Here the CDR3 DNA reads TGTGCCAGCAGTTTGGAGGAAAAACTGTTTTTT.

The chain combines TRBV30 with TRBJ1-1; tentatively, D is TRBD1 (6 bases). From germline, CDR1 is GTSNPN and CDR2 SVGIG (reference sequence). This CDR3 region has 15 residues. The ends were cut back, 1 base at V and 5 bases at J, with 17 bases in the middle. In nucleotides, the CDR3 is TGTGCCTGGAGTGCCGGGTTACAGGGAAAAACTGAAGCTTTCTTT. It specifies CAWSAGLQGKTEAFF.

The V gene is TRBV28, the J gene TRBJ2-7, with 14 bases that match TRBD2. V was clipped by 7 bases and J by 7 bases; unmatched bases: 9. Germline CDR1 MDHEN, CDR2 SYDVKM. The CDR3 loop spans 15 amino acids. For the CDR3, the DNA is TGTGCCAGCACCCGACTAGCGGGAGGGCCAGGGGAGCAGTACTTC. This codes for CASTRLAGGPGEQYF.

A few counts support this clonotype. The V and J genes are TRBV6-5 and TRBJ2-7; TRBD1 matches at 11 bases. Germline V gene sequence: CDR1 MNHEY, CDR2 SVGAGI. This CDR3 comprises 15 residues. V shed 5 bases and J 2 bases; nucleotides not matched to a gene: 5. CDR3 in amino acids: CASSPGTGGTYEQYF. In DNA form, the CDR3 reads TGTGCCAGCAGTCCCGGGACAGGGGGAACCTACGAGCAGTACTTC.

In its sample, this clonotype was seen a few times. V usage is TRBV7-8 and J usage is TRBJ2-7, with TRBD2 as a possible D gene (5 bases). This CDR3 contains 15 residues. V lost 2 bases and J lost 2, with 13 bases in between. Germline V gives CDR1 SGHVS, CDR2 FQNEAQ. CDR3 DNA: TGTGCCAGCAGCTTAAAACCAAGCGGTGCCTACGAGCAGTACTTC. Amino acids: CASSLKPSGAYEQYF.

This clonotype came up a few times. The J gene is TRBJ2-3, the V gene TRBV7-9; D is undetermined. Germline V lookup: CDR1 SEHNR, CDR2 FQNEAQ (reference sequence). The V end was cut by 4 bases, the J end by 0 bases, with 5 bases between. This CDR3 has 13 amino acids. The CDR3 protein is CASSSSSTDTQYF. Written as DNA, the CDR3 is TGTGCCAGCAGCTCCTCTAGCACAGATACGCAGTATTTT.

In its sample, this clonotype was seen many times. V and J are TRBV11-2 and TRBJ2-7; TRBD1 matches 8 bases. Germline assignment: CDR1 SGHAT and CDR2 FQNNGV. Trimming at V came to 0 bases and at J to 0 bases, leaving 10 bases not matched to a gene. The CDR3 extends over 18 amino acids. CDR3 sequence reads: CASSLDDRGAPFSYEQYF. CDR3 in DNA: TGTGCCAGCAGCTTAGATGACAGGGGCGCGCCCTTCTCCTACGAGCAGTACTTC.

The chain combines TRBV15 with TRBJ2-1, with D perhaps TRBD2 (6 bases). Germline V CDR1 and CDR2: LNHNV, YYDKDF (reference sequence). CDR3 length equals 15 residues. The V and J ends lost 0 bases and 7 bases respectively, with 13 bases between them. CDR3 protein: CATSRDLSAGNEQFF. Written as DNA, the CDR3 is TGTGCCACCAGCAGAGATCTAAGTGCGGGGAATGAGCAGTTCTTC.

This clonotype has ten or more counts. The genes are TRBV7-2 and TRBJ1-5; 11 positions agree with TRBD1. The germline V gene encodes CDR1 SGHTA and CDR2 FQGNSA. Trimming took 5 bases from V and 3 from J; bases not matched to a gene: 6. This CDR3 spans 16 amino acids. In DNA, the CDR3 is TGTGCCAGCAGCCATGGACAGGGGGCCCCCAATCAGCCCCAGCATTTT. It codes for CASSHGQGAPNQPQHF.

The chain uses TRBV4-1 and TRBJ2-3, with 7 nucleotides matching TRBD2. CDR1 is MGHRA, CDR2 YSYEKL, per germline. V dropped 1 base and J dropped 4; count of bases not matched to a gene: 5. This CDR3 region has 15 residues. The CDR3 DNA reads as TGCGCCAGCAGCCAAGTAGCGGGTACGGCAGATACGCAGTATTTT. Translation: CASSQVAGTADTQYF.

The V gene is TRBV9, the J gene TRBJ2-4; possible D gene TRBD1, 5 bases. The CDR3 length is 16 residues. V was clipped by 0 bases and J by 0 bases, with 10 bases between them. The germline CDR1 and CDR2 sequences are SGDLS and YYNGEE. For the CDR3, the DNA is TGTGCCAGCAGCGTAGAGGCAGGGCTAGCCAAAAACATTCAGTACTTC. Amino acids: CASSVEAGLAKNIQYF.

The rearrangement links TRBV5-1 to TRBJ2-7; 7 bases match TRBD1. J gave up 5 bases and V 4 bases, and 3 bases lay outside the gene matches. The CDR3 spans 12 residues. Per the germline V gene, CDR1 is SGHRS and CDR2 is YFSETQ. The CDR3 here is CASSRDRDEQYF. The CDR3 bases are TGCGCCAGCAGCCGAGACAGGGACGAGCAGTACTTC.

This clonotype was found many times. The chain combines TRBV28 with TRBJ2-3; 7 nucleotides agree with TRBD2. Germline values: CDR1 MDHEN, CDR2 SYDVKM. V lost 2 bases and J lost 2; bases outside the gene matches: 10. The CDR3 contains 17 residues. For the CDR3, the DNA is TGTGCCAGCAGTTTAGCGGGCGCGAGCGGGATCACAGATACGCAGTATTTT. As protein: CASSLAGASGITDTQYF.

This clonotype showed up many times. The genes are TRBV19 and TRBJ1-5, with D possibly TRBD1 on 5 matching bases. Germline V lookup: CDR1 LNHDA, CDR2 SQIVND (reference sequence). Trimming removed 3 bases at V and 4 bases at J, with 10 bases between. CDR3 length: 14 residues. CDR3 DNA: TGTGCCAGTAGTATCCGGGACGAAAATCAGCCCCAGCATTTT. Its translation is CASSIRDENQPQHF. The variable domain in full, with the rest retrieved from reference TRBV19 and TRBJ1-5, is DGGITQSPKYLFRKEGQNVTLSCEQNLNHDAMYWYRQDPGQGLRLIYYSQIVNDFQKGDIAEGYSVSREKKESFPLTVTSAQKNPTAFYLCASSIRDENQPQHFGDGTRLSIL.

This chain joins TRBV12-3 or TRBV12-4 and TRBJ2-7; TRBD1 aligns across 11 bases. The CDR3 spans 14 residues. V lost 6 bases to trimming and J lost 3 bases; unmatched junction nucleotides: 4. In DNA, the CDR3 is TGTGCCAGCAGCCGGGACAGGGGGGACTACGAGCAGTACTTC. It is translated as CASSRDRGDYEQYF.